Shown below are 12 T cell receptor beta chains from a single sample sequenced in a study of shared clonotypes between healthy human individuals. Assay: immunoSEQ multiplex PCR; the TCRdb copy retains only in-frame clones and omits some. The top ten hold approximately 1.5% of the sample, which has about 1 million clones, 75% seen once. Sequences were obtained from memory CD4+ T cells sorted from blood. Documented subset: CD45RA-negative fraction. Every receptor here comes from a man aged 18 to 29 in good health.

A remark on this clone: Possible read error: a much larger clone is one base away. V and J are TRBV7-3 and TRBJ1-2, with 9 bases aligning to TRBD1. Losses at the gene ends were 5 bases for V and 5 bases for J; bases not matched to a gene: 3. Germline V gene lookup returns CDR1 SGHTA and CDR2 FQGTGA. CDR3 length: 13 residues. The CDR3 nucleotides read TGTGCCAGCAGCCCGGGGACAGGGTATGGCTACACCTTC. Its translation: CASSPGTGYGYTF.

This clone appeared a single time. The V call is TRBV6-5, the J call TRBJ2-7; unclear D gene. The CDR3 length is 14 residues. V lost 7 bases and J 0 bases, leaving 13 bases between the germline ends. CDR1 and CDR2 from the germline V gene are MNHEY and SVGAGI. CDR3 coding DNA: TGTGCCAGCATCTCATCCGGGTTCTCCTACGAGCAGTACTTC. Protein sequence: CASISSGFSYEQYF.

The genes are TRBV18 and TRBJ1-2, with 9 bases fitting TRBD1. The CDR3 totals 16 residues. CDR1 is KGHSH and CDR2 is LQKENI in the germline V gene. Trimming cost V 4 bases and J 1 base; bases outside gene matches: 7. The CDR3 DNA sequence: TGTGCCAGCTCACTAAGTGGGACAGGGATTAACTATGGCTACACCTTC. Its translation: CASSLSGTGINYGYTF.

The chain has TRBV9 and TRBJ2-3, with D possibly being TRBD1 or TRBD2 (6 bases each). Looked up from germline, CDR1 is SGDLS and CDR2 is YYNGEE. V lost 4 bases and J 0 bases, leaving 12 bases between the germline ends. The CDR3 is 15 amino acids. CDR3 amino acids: CASSQGGPSTDTQYF. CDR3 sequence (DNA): TGTGCCAGCAGCCAAGGGGGGCCCAGCACAGATACGCAGTATTTT. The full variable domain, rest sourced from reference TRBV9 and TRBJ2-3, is DSGVTQTPKHLITATGQRVTLRCSPRSGDLSVYWYQQSLDQGLQFLIQYYNGEERAKGNILERFSAQQFPDLHSELNLSSLELGDSALYFCASSQGGPSTDTQYFGPGTRLTVL.

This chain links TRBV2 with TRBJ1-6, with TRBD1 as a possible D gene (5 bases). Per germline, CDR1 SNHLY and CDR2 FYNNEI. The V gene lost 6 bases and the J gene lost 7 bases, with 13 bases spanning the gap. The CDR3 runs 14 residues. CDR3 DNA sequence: TGTGCCAGCAGAGAGGGGCTTAAAAATTCACCCCTCCACTTT. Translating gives CASREGLKNSPLHF.

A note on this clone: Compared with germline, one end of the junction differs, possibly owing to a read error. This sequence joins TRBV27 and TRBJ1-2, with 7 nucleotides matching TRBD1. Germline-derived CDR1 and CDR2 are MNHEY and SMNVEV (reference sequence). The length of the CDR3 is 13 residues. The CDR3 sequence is CASSLGSRDSLFF. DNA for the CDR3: TGTGCCAGCAGTTTAGGTTCCAGGGACAGCCTTTTCTTC.

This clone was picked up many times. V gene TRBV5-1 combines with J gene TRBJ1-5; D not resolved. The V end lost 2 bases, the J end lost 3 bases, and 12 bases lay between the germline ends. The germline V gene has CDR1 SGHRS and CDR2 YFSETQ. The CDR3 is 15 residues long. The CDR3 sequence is CASSLGPEDNQPQHF. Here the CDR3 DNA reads TGCGCCAGCAGCTTAGGACCCGAAGACAATCAGCCCCAGCATTTT. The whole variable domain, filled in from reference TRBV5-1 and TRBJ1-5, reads KAGVTQTPRYLIKTRGQQVTLSCSPISGHRSVSWYQQTPGQGLQFLFEYFSETQRNKGNFPGRFSGRQFSNSRSEMNVSTLELGDSALYLCASSLGPEDNQPQHFGDGTRLSIL.

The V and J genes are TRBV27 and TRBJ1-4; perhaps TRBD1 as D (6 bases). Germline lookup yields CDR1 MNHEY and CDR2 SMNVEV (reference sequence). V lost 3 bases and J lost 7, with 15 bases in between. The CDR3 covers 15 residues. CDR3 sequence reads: CASSLRSDRFEKLFF. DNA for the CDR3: TGTGCCAGCAGTTTGCGGTCAGACAGGTTTGAAAAACTGTTTTTT.

The CDR3 nucleotides are TGTGCCAGCATCGGCAGGCGGGGGAATCAAGAGACCCAGTACTTC. It yields the protein CASIGRRGNQETQYF. The chain is built from TRBV6-1 and TRBJ2-5; 7 nucleotides align to TRBD2. CDR3 length: 15 amino acids. V lost 7 bases to trimming and J lost 2 bases; unmatched junction nucleotides: 10. Germline CDR1 MNHNS, CDR2 SASEGT.

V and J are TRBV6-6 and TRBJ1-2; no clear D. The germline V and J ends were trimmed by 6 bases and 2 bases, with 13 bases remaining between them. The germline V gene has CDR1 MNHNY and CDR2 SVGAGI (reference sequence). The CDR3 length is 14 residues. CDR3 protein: CASRPDHLNYGYTF. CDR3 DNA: TGTGCCAGCAGACCGGACCACCTCAACTATGGCTACACCTTC.

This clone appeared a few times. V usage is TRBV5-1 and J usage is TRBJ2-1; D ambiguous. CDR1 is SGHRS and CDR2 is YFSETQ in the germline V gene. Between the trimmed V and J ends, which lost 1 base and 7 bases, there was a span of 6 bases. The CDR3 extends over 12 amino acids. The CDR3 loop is CASSLQANEQFF. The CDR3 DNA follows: TGCGCCAGCAGCTTGCAGGCAAATGAGCAGTTCTTC.

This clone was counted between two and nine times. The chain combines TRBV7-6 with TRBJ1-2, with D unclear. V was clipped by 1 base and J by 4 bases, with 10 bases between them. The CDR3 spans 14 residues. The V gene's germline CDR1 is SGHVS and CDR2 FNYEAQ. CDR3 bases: TGTGCCAGCAGCTTAGACGCCGGACTCTATGGCTACACCTTC. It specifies CASSLDAGLYGYTF.